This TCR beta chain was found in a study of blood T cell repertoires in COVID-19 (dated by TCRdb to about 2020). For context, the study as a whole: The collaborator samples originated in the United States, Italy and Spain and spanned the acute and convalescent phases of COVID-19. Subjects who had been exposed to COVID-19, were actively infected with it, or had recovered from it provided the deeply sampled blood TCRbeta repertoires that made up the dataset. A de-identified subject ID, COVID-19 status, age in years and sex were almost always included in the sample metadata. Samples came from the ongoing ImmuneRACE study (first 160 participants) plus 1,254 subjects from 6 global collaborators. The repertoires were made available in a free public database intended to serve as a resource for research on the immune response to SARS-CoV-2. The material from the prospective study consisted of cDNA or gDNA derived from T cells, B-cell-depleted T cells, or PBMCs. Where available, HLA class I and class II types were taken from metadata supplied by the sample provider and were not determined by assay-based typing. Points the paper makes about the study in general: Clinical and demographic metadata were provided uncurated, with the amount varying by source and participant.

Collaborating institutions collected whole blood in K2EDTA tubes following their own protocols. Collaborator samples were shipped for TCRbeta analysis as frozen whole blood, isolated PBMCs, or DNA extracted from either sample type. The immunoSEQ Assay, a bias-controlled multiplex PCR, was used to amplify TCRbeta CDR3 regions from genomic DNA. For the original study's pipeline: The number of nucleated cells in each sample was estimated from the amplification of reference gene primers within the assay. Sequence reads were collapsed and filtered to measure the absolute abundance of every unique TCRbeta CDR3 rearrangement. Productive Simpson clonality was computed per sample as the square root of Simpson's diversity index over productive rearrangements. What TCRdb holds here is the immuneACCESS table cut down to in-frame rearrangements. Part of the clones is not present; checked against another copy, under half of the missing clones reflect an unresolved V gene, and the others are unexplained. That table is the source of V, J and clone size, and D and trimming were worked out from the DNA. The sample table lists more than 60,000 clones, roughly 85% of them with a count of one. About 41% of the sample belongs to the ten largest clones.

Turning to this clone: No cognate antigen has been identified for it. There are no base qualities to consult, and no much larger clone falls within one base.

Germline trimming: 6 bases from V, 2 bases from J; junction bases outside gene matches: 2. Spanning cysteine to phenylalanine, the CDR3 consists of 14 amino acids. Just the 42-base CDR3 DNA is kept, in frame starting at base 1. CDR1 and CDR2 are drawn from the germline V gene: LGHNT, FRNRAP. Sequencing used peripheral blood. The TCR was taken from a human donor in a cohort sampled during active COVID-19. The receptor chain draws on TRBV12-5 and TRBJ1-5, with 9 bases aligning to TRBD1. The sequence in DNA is TGTGCTAGTGGCCGGGACAGGGGCAATCAGCCCCAGCATTTT. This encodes CASGRDRGNQPQHF.